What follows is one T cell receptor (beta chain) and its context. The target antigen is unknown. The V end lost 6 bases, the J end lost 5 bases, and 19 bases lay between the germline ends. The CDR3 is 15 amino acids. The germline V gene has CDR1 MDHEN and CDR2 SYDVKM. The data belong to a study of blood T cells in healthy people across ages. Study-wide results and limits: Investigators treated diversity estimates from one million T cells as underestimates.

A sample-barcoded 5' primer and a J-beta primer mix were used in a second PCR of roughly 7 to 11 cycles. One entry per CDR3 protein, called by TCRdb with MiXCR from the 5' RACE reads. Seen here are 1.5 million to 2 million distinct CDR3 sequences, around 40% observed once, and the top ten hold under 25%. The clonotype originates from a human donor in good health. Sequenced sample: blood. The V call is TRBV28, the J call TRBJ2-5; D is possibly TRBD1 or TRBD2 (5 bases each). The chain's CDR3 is CASSPSGTKAETQYF. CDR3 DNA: TGTGCCAGCAGCCCTTCAGGGACCAAGGCGGAGACCCAGTACTTC.